The entry below gives a single T cell receptor (beta chain) sequence along with its context. Germline CDR1 reads LNHNV; CDR2 reads YYDKDF (reference sequence). The CDR3 is made up of 13 amino acids. Trimming took 1 base from V and 7 from J, leaving 10 bases between them. The data belong to a study of CD8 T cells in Susac syndrome. RNA totalling about 0.45 to 1 ug underwent reverse transcription with random hexamers. Via MiXCR, TCRdb re-called the immunoSEQ multiplex PCR reads, giving one row per CDR3 protein. The sample yields about 210,000 distinct CDR3 sequences, approximately 95% seen once. The source of this sequence is a human donor with multiple sclerosis. The V gene is TRBV15, the J gene TRBJ1-2; no definite D call. The sequenced material came from CD4+ T cells from PBMCs. The CDR3 is CATSRGARGGYTF. CDR3 in DNA: TGTGCCACCAGCAGAGGGGCACGGGGTGGCTACACCTTC.